This T cell receptor beta chain was obtained from a study of neurological immune-mediated disorders. Germline V gene lookup returns CDR1 SGHAT and CDR2 FQNNGV. The CDR3 length is 13 residues. Trimming took 5 bases from V and 4 from J, leaving 11 bases between them. MiXCR, applied by TCRdb to the 5' RACE reads, yields one record per CDR3 protein. The sample has about 120,000 distinct CDR3 sequences, about 3.4% seen once. This clonotype was seen at least ten times. The chain links TRBV11-2 to TRBJ2-5; D is unresolved. The TCR sequence derives from a woman under 40 with multiple sclerosis. The sample was PBMCs. The CDR3, as DNA: TGTGCCAGCAGCCCTGGTGGCACAGAGACCCAGTACTTC. Protein: CASSPGGTETQYF.